These 24 T cell receptor beta chains were all obtained from the same sample, sequenced in a study of T cell changes during pregnancy in multiple sclerosis. TCRdb's table, derived via immunoSEQ multiplex PCR, lists solely in-frame clones and lacks some. In the table there are 50,000 to 60,000 clones, about 89% of which are singletons. The sample was peripheral blood, taken after pregnancy. The receptor set was obtained from a female donor with multiple sclerosis, enrolled in a pregnancy study.

This rearrangement joins TRBV11-2 to TRBJ1-6; tentative D call: TRBD1 (5 bases). The CDR3 runs to 14 residues. V shed 5 bases and J shed 7 bases, with 12 bases lying between them. CDR1 and CDR2 from the germline V gene are SGHAT and FQNNGV. CDR3 region: CASSPGHLNSPLHF. In DNA form, the CDR3 reads TGTGCCAGCAGCCCAGGACATCTGAATTCACCCCTCCACTTT. Full variable domain (remainder filled in from reference TRBV11-2 and TRBJ1-6): EAGVAQSPRYKIIEKRQSVAFWCNPISGHATLYWYQQILGQGPKLLIQFQNNGVVDDSQLPKDRFSAERLKGVDSTLKIQPAKLEDSAVYLCASSPGHLNSPLHFGNGTRLTVT.

The gene calls are TRBV6-5 and TRBJ1-2, with a tentative D call TRBD1 (5 bases). Germline CDR1 and CDR2: MNHEY and SVGAGI. V was cut by 6 bases and J by 5 bases, with 16 bases left in between. This CDR3 is 14 amino acids long. CDR3 DNA sequence: TGTGCCAGCAGCATGGGGGGGAACCTTTATGGCTACACCTTC. This gives the protein CASSMGGNLYGYTF.

This rearrangement joins TRBV30 to TRBJ1-5, with D possibly TRBD1 on 5 matching bases. Per germline, CDR1 GTSNPN and CDR2 SVGIG (reference sequence). Trimming took off 3 bases at V and 0 bases at J, with 18 bases between the two ends. CDR3 length equals 17 residues. The CDR3 DNA reads as TGTGCCTGGAGCCTATCACCGGGACTGAATAGCAATCAGCCCCAGCATTTT. Its protein product is CAWSLSPGLNSNQPQHF.

A few counts support this clone. This chain links TRBV6-6 with TRBJ2-4; a possible D gene is TRBD1 (5 bases). Germline assignment: CDR1 MNHNY and CDR2 SVGAGI (reference sequence). The length of the CDR3 is 14 residues. V lost 6 bases to trimming and J lost 7 bases, with 16 bases between them. The CDR3 protein is CASSYRDSGNIQYF. The DNA of the CDR3 is TGTGCCAGCAGCTACCGCGACAGTGGGAACATTCAGTACTTC.

The chain carries TRBV5-1 and TRBJ2-5; the match to TRBD2 covers 7 bases. After removal of 4 bases from V and 2 bases from J, the junction contained 5 bases not matched to a gene. Germline CDR1 reads SGHRS; CDR2 reads YFSETQ. The CDR3 loop spans 14 amino acids. In nucleotides, the CDR3 is TGCGCCAGCAGCGGGCTAGCGGATCAAGAGACCCAGTACTTC. This gives the protein CASSGLADQETQYF.

The chain uses TRBV7-2 and TRBJ2-7, with no clear D. In germline, CDR1 is SGHTA, CDR2 FQGNSA. The CDR3 has 11 residues. The germline V and J ends were trimmed by 2 bases and 5 bases, with 4 bases remaining between them. This CDR3 reads CASSLTHEQYF. The CDR3 nucleotides read TGTGCCAGCAGCTTAACACACGAGCAGTACTTC.

The genes are TRBV18 and TRBJ1-2, with D unresolved. The V end lost 3 bases, the J end lost 3 bases, and 8 bases lay between the germline ends. The CDR3 runs 13 residues. Germline V gene sequence: CDR1 KGHSH, CDR2 LQKENI. The CDR3 sequence is CASSPNGDYGYTF. CDR3 sequence (DNA): TGTGCCAGCTCACCGAACGGGGACTATGGCTACACCTTC.

This chain links TRBV4-1 with TRBJ1-2, with D possibly matching TRBD1 (5 bases). The germline V and J ends were trimmed by 1 base and 8 bases, with 20 bases remaining between them. CDR3 size: 16 residues. Germline lookup yields CDR1 MGHRA and CDR2 YSYEKL. The CDR3 region has the DNA TGCGCCAGCAGCCAAGGGGCAGGGCGAACGACAGCGGGCTACACCTTC. It specifies CASSQGAGRTTAGYTF.

This sequence joins TRBV5-6 and TRBJ2-5, with D tentatively TRBD1 (5 bases). V lost 3 bases and J lost 2, with 11 bases in between. Germline V CDR1 and CDR2: SGHDT, YYEEEE. CDR3 length equals 14 residues. The CDR3 DNA sequence: TGTGCCAGCAGCTATCTGACAGTTCAAGAGACCCAGTACTTC. Translated: CASSYLTVQETQYF.

The chain recombines TRBV30 with TRBJ2-7; tentative D call: TRBD1 (5 bases). There are 13 residues in the CDR3. Trimming took 0 bases from V and 4 from J, leaving 10 bases between them. The germline gives CDR1 GTSNPN, CDR2 SVGIG (reference sequence). The DNA for the CDR3 is TGTGCCTGGAGTGTACAGGTAGGGTACGAGCAGTACTTC. Amino acid sequence: CAWSVQVGYEQYF. The complete variable domain, with remaining parts taken from reference TRBV30 and TRBJ2-7, reads SQTIHQWPATLVQPVGSPLSLECTVEGTSNPNLYWYRQAAGRGLQLLFYSVGIGQISSEVPQNLSASRPQDRQFILSSKKLLLSDSGFYLCAWSVQVGYEQYFGPGTRLTVT.

This chain joins TRBV5-1 and TRBJ2-1; 13 bases match TRBD2. CDR1 is SGHRS and CDR2 is YFSETQ in the germline V gene. The CDR3 contains 17 residues. V shed 4 bases, J shed 4 bases, and the junction held 8 bases outside the gene matches. The CDR3 coding sequence is TGCGCCAGCAGCCGTAGACTAGCGGGGGGCGTATACAATGAGCAGTTCTTC. This codes for CASSRRLAGGVYNEQFF.

The chain employs TRBV10-1 and TRBJ2-3, with D maybe TRBD1 (6 bases). The V and J ends lost 0 bases and 6 bases respectively, with 22 bases between them. Germline V gene lookup returns CDR1 WNHNN and CDR2 SYGVQD (reference sequence). CDR3 size: 18 residues. CDR3 residues: CASSESGGGLSPPDTQYF. CDR3 nucleotide sequence: TGCGCCAGCAGTGAGTCGGGTGGGGGCCTTTCTCCCCCGGATACGCAGTATTTT.

The V call is TRBV7-9, the J call TRBJ1-3; no reliable D call. The V end lost 7 bases, the J end lost 0 bases, and 10 bases lay between the germline ends. Germline V gene lookup returns CDR1 SEHNR and CDR2 FQNEAQ (reference sequence). CDR3 size: 14 residues. The CDR3 spells CASMAGTSGNTIYF. In DNA form, the CDR3 reads TGTGCCAGCATGGCAGGAACCTCTGGAAACACCATATATTTT.

The V and J genes are TRBV10-3 and TRBJ2-1; 10 positions match TRBD2. Germline CDR1 and CDR2: ENHRY and SYGVKD. Unmatched junction bases numbered 4, after V lost 2 bases and J lost 3 bases. CDR3 size: 16 residues. The CDR3 sequence is CAISEPTSGVYNEQFF. CDR3 DNA: TGTGCCATCAGTGAGCCTACTAGCGGGGTCTACAATGAGCAGTTCTTC.

The chain is built from TRBV30 and TRBJ1-1, with 10 nucleotides matching TRBD1. The germline gives CDR1 GTSNPN, CDR2 SVGIG (reference sequence). The CDR3 runs to 14 residues. J lost 0 bases, V lost 4 bases, and 2 bases had no gene match. CDR3 region: CAWTGQGLNTEAFF. The CDR3 DNA sequence: TGTGCCTGGACGGGACAGGGGCTGAACACTGAAGCTTTCTTT.

The rearrangement links TRBV11-2 to TRBJ1-4, with TRBD1 identical over 10 bases. V shed 6 bases and J 8 bases; nucleotides not matched to a gene: 9. This CDR3 spans 15 amino acids. Germline V lookup: CDR1 SGHAT, CDR2 FQNNGV. The CDR3 sequence: CASRSTGGGGEKLFF. Here the CDR3 DNA reads TGTGCCAGCAGATCGACAGGGGGCGGTGGGGAAAAACTGTTTTTT.

The chain employs TRBV10-1 and TRBJ2-3; unclear D gene. The CDR3 sequence is 15 residues long. Germline CDR1 and CDR2: WNHNN and SYGVQD (reference sequence). The V gene lost 8 bases and the J gene lost 0 bases, with 15 bases spanning the gap. CDR3 sequence: CASSLSATSTDTQYF. DNA of the CDR3: TGCGCCAGCTCTCTTAGTGCAACCAGCACAGATACGCAGTATTTT.

The V and J genes are TRBV6-5 and TRBJ2-7; D perhaps matches TRBD1 (6 bases). From germline, CDR1 is MNHEY and CDR2 SVGAGI. V gave up 2 bases and J gave up 2 bases, with 10 bases separating them. The length of the CDR3 is 14 residues. In nucleotides, the CDR3 is TGTGCCAGCAGTTACACCGACAGGACCTACGAGCAGTACTTC. Protein product: CASSYTDRTYEQYF.

This chain joins TRBV25-1 and TRBJ2-7; D uncertain. CDR1 is MGHDK and CDR2 is SYGVNS in the germline V gene. Trimming left V 8 bases short and J 3 bases short, with 17 bases between. The CDR3 length is 14 residues. The CDR3 DNA reads as TGTGCCAGCTTCACCAGAGGTTCCCTCTACGAGCAGTACTTC. Amino acid sequence: CASFTRGSLYEQYF.

V and J are TRBV19 and TRBJ2-3, with TRBD2 matching over 7 bases. In germline, CDR1 is LNHDA, CDR2 SQIVND (reference sequence). Losses at the gene ends were 3 bases for V and 7 bases for J; bases not matched to a gene: 7. The CDR3 totals 14 residues. DNA for the CDR3: TGTGCCAGTAGTATGCGGGGGAGCACGTATACGCAGTATTTT. Translating it yields CASSMRGSTYTQYF.

In this sample, this clone turned up once. The V call is TRBV7-9, the J call TRBJ1-1; D gene ambiguous. Trimming cost V 3 bases and J 7 bases, with 12 bases left between them. Germline loops: CDR1 SEHNR, CDR2 FQNEAQ (reference sequence). This CDR3 is built from 13 residues. CDR3 protein: CASSFIAGFEAFF. CDR3 DNA sequence: TGTGCCAGCAGCTTCATTGCGGGATTTGAAGCTTTCTTT.

This chain uses TRBV5-1 with TRBJ1-3, with 11 bases that match TRBD1. Germline CDR1 and CDR2: SGHRS and YFSETQ. Losses at the gene ends were 2 bases for V and 8 bases for J; bases not matched to a gene: 3. The CDR3 covers 14 residues. The chain's CDR3 is CASSFGQGADTIYF. CDR3 in DNA: TGCGCCAGCAGCTTCGGACAGGGGGCAGACACCATATATTTT. Supplemented by reference TRBV5-1 and TRBJ1-3, the full variable domain reads KAGVTQTPRYLIKTRGQQVTLSCSPISGHRSVSWYQQTPGQGLQFLFEYFSETQRNKGNFPGRFSGRQFSNSRSEMNVSTLELGDSALYLCASSFGQGADTIYFGEGSWLTVV.

CDR3 protein: CASSGLRDRYNEQFF. The CDR3 DNA follows: TGTGCCAGCAGCGGGCTCCGGGACAGATACAATGAGCAGTTCTTC. J is TRBJ2-1 and V is TRBV9; 7 bases map to TRBD1. CDR1 and CDR2 (germline): SGDLS, YYNGEE. The V gene end was trimmed by 3 bases and the J gene end by 4 bases; junction bases not matched to a gene: 7. This CDR3 region has 15 residues.

This chain joins TRBV5-4 and TRBJ1-1; no definite D call. The V gene's germline CDR1 is SGHNT and CDR2 YYREEE (reference sequence). The germline V and J ends were trimmed by 1 base and 7 bases, with 11 bases remaining between them. This CDR3 spans 13 amino acids. CDR3 nucleotide sequence: TGTGCCAGCAGCTTGCGGAACAGAGATGAAGCTTTCTTT. Amino acid sequence: CASSLRNRDEAFF.